Presented here are 2 T cell receptor beta chains from one specimen sequenced in a study of CD8 T cells in ankylosing spondylitis. TCRdb used MiXCR to reprocess the 5' RACE reads, holding one entry per CDR3 protein. The sample lists about 220,000 distinct CDR3 sequences; over 9.5% were seen once. What was sequenced was blood, either unsorted or a sorted T cell fraction (not recorded which). Receptors originate from a male donor with ankylosing spondylitis or in good health (not recorded which).

This clonotype appeared a few times. The rearrangement joins TRBV7-3 to TRBJ2-2; the match to TRBD1 covers 10 bases. The J segment lost 3 bases and the V segment lost 4 bases, leaving 5 bases of the junction unmatched. This CDR3 is built from 16 residues. Germline CDR1 reads SGHTA; CDR2 reads FQGTGA. The CDR3, as DNA: TGTGCCAGCAGCTACATGACAGGGGGCTACACCGGGGAGCTGTTTTTT. Residues: CASSYMTGGYTGELFF.

This clonotype was seen many times. The rearrangement links TRBV6-6 to TRBJ2-1; D perhaps matches TRBD2 (6 bases). CDR1 is MNHNY, CDR2 SVGAGI, per germline (reference sequence). Trimming took 5 bases from V and 5 from J, leaving 10 bases between them. The CDR3 spans 13 residues. CDR3 coding DNA: TGTGCCAGCAGTGGGACTGTAGACAATGAGCAGTTCTTC. The encoded protein is CASSGTVDNEQFF.